Listed below are T cell receptor beta chains from one sample, sequenced in a study of cytomegalovirus exposure and HLA in healthy donors. The protocol was immunoSEQ multiplex PCR, while the TCRdb copy is restricted to in-frame clones and leaves out a portion. The table includes roughly 60,000 clones, about 92% detected once. Sequenced sample: PBMCs. The origin of the receptors is a woman aged 18-35 years in good health and CMV-seronegative. Both conserved end residues are part of each CDR3. D genes are given only for firm matches. The size entry is marked missing in some rows and otherwise reads once, few, many or a size class.

j_call: TRBJ2-1
clone_size: few
v_call: TRBV11-2
d_call: NA
cdr3_aa: CASSKIQGEGHNEQFF
cdr3_nt: TGTGCCAGCAGCAAGATACAGGGAGAGGGGCACAATGAGCAGTTCTTC

j_call: TRBJ1-1
clone_size: NA
v_call: TRBV5-1
d_call: NA
cdr3_aa: CASTLDGGPNTEAFF
cdr3_nt: TGCGCCAGCACCCTGGACGGGGGGCCGAACACTGAAGCTTTCTTT

j_call: TRBJ1-1
clone_size: NA
v_call: TRBV18
d_call: TRBD1
cdr3_aa: CASSPGTGGMNTEAFF
cdr3_nt: TGTGCCAGCTCACCTGGGACAGGGGGGATGAACACTGAAGCTTTCTTT

j_call: TRBJ2-7
clone_size: NA
v_call: TRBV18
d_call: TRBD1
cdr3_aa: CASSSDRGSHEQYF
cdr3_nt: TGTGCCAGCTCATCGGACAGGGGTTCGCACGAGCAGTACTTC

j_call: TRBJ2-5
clone_size: NA
v_call: TRBV6-6
d_call: NA
cdr3_aa: CASSFRLQGYQETQYF
cdr3_nt: TGTGCCAGCAGTTTCCGATTACAGGGATACCAAGAGACCCAGTACTTC

j_call: TRBJ1-5
clone_size: once
v_call: TRBV28
d_call: NA
cdr3_aa: CASARNSNQPQHF
cdr3_nt: TGTGCCAGCGCGAGAAATAGCAATCAGCCCCAGCATTTT

j_call: TRBJ2-2
clone_size: NA
v_call: TRBV18
d_call: NA
cdr3_aa: CASSPTGVYTGELFF
cdr3_nt: TGTGCCAGCTCACCTACGGGGGTCTACACCGGGGAGCTGTTTTTT

j_call: TRBJ2-3
clone_size: NA
v_call: TRBV4-3
d_call: TRBD1
cdr3_aa: CASSPQIQGFVADTQYF
cdr3_nt: TGCGCCAGCAGCCCCCAAATACAGGGGTTTGTAGCAGATACGCAGTATTTT

j_call: TRBJ2-1
clone_size: NA
v_call: TRBV7-3
d_call: NA
cdr3_aa: CASSDMGGAIARSSYNEQFF
cdr3_nt: TGTGCCAGCAGCGACATGGGGGGGGCCATAGCGCGTAGCTCCTACAATGAGCAGTTCTTC

j_call: TRBJ2-7
clone_size: NA
v_call: TRBV19
d_call: NA
cdr3_aa: CASSHQGGEQYF
cdr3_nt: TGTGCCAGTAGTCACCAGGGTGGCGAGCAGTACTTC